This T cell receptor (beta chain) was recorded in a study of regulatory T cells in long-lasting Graves disease (dated by TCRdb to about 2021). Background for the entire study: Persistent Graves' disease was defined as persistently positive TSH receptor autoantibodies together with antithyroid drug treatment for over 5 years. Patients with persistent Graves' disease were compared with patients with newly diagnosed Graves' disease using TCR sequencing and RNA sequencing of peripheral blood. The study took place in China and was registered as a clinical trial. A total of 33 samples underwent TCR sequencing: around 13 from persistent and roughly 20 from newly diagnosed Graves' disease patients. On average, persistent Graves' disease patients in the clinical cohort had been on antithyroid drugs for approximately 10 years. Study-wide conclusions, independent of this receptor: A larger number of public clonotypes was shared among persistent patients (under 3,000) than among newly diagnosed patients (around 870). As a limitation, the authors acknowledged that the small sample size may reduce accuracy. Lower TCR Shannon entropy and fewer highly expanded clones were observed in persistent Graves' disease patients than in newly diagnosed patients, which suggested clonal expansion. Preferential use of TRBV28, TRBJ1-2 and TRBJ2-5 was observed in persistent disease, whereas TRBV20-1 and TRBJ2-1 were favored in newly diagnosed disease. Only peripheral blood was studied, because thyroid tissue, the primary lesion, was inaccessible. Only the TCR beta chain was sequenced and analyzed.

The CDR3 runs 15 residues from the cysteine to the phenylalanine. Only the CDR3 DNA is retained, 45 bases long and in frame from the first base. V was cut back by 0 bases and J by 0 bases, leaving a gap of 7 bases between them. CDR1 is given as SGHTS and CDR2 as YDEGEE, both from the germline V gene. This clonotype was picked up a small number of times. The target of this receptor is not known. Per-base qualities were not stored, and no clone one base away is much larger. Library prep was done by multiplex PCR. TCRdb shows the sequencer as Illumina HiSeq 4000. CDR3 regions were amplified by Arm-PCR with iRepertoire HTBI primers to construct TCR beta libraries. Before sequencing, the PCR products underwent gel purification. The published analysis was carried out like this. Gene usage analysis of CDR3 amino acid clonotypes used the 60 to 75 TRBV and 14 to 15 TRBJ segments found across samples. COPE and FqMerger were used to merge the filtered high-quality paired reads into contigs. BLAST was used to align contigs to the IMGT TRBV, TRBD and TRBJ reference genes, and CDR3 was defined following IMGT. Any clonotype with a frequency above 0.1% was counted as a highly expanded clone. Repertoire diversity was measured by Shannon entropy, and V-J evenness by the Gini coefficient. Public clonotypes were defined as clonotypes shared by more than one individual. The public reads were reanalyzed by TCRdb: fastp trimming at Q25, MiXCR alignment, in-frame beta chains only. Every entry covers one CDR3 protein and lists the most common genes and DNA from its rows. It is TCRdb's table, rather than the study itself, that gives the V and J calls and clone size. In all, the sample holds about 470,000 distinct CDR3 sequences, and 20% of those were seen once. The top ten clones comprise 6.5% to 8% of the sample.

According to the study, the label for this sample's time point signals: persistent/refractory GD, antithyroid drugs over 5 years with positive TRAb. For both TCR sequencing and RNA sequencing, RNA was extracted from PBMCs in TRIzol. The diagnosis of Graves' disease was made according to American Thyroid Association guidelines. Recruitment of patients was carried out at an endocrinology department in Xi'an, China. Each patient gave 8.5 to 9.5 milliliters of peripheral blood, collected in an EDTA anticoagulant tube. PBMCs were isolated by Ficoll Paque Plus density gradient separation without further T cell sorting. RNA quality was checked with an Agilent 2100 Bioanalyzer and agarose gel, and concentration with a NanoDrop 2000.

Recombination joined TRBV5-8 with TRBJ1-5, with the D gene uncertain. The sample here was peripheral blood mononuclear cells (PBMCs), taken when the disease was refractory, from a patient treated with antithyroid drugs. This receptor was identified in a female donor with Graves disease. CDR3 protein: CASSLDPSSNQPQHF. The DNA is as follows: TGTGCCAGCAGCTTGGATCCCAGTAGCAATCAGCCCCAGCATTTT.